A single sample gave rise to the 17 T cell receptor beta chains below, sequenced in a study of blood T cell repertoires in COVID-19. TCRdb keeps only in-frame clones here, not all; method: immunoSEQ multiplex PCR. The sample lists a few hundred thousand clones; about four fifths were seen once. Sequenced input: peripheral blood. All receptors come from a man aged 25 to 45 who had recovered from COVID-19.

The chain joins TRBV7-2 to TRBJ2-1, with 7 positions matching TRBD2. The CDR3 consists of 14 residues. Germline V CDR1 and CDR2: SGHTA, FQGNSA. V shed 3 bases and J 7 bases; nucleotides not matched to a gene: 6. The CDR3 is CASSLLGTTNEQFF. The CDR3 DNA reads TGTGCCAGCAGCTTGCTAGGGACTACAAATGAGCAGTTCTTC.

The gene calls are TRBV6-5 and TRBJ2-1; D remains unclear. Per germline, CDR1 MNHEY and CDR2 SVGAGI. The CDR3 length is 14 residues. V was trimmed by 8 bases and J by 6 bases, leaving 17 bases between them. Here the CDR3 reads CASARNMESNEQFF. CDR3 bases: TGTGCCAGCGCAAGAAATATGGAGAGCAATGAGCAGTTCTTC.

The gene calls are TRBV19 and TRBJ1-4, with D perhaps TRBD1 (6 bases). V dropped 5 bases and J dropped 2 bases, with 12 bases sitting between them. Germline V CDR1 and CDR2: LNHDA, SQIVND (reference sequence). The CDR3 is 15 residues long. The CDR3 is CASSAQQGTNEKLFF. CDR3 DNA: TGTGCCAGTAGTGCCCAGCAGGGGACTAATGAAAAACTGTTTTTT.

The genes are TRBV7-9 and TRBJ2-5, with TRBD1 matching over 9 bases. Losses at the gene ends were 10 bases for V and 2 bases for J; bases not matched to a gene: 11. Per the germline V gene, CDR1 is SEHNR and CDR2 is FQNEAQ (reference sequence). The CDR3 loop spans 15 amino acids. CDR3 nucleotides: TGTGCCACAGCCGGGGGACAGGGCCGGCAAGAGACCCAGTACTTC. Amino acid sequence: CATAGGQGRQETQYF.

The rearrangement joins TRBV18 to TRBJ1-2; 9 bases match TRBD1. There are 18 residues in the CDR3. Unmatched junction bases numbered 11, after V lost 3 bases and J lost 0 bases. Per the germline V gene, CDR1 is KGHSH and CDR2 is LQKENI. The DNA for the CDR3 is TGTGCCAGCTCACCGCTATCAAACGGACAGGGGACTAACTATGGCTACACCTTC. Its translation is CASSPLSNGQGTNYGYTF.

CDR3 sequence (DNA): TGTGCCATTAAGCGGGGGGGCTTCAATGAGCAGTTCTTC. Its translation is CAIKRGGFNEQFF. The chain combines TRBV15 with TRBJ2-1; 10 bases align to TRBD2. J was trimmed by 6 bases and V by 10 bases; bases with no gene match: 6. This CDR3 has 13 amino acids. Germline V CDR1 and CDR2: LNHNV, YYDKDF (reference sequence).

The chain recombines TRBV19 with TRBJ2-1, with D maybe TRBD1 (6 bases). The CDR3 consists of 15 residues. CDR1 and CDR2 (germline): LNHDA, SQIVND (reference sequence). The germline V and J ends were trimmed by 2 bases and 0 bases, with 8 bases remaining between them. The CDR3 DNA reads as TGTGCCAGTAGTATAACAGGGAACTCCTACAATGAGCAGTTCTTC. It is translated as CASSITGNSYNEQFF.

The sample holds many counts of this clone. The rearrangement joins TRBV28 to TRBJ1-1, with 8 positions matching TRBD1. V lost 4 bases to trimming and J lost 8 bases; unmatched junction nucleotides: 6. CDR1 is MDHEN, CDR2 SYDVKM, per germline. The CDR3 spans 13 residues. CDR3 nucleotide sequence: TGTGCCAGCAGTTCCGGACAGGGTGGAGAAGCTTTCTTT. Its translation is CASSSGQGGEAFF. The whole variable domain, filled in from reference TRBV28 and TRBJ1-1, reads DVKVTQSSRYLVKRTGEKVFLECVQDMDHENMFWYRQDPGLGLRLIYFSYDVKMKEKGDIPEGYSVSREKKERFSLILESASTNQTSMYLCASSSGQGGEAFFGQGTRLTVV.

The chain joins TRBV4-2 to TRBJ1-5, with D unclear. The CDR3 length is 17 residues. The germline V gene encodes CDR1 LGHNA and CDR2 YNFKEQ. The V gene lost 0 bases and the J gene lost 5 bases, with 17 bases spanning the gap. CDR3 DNA sequence: TGTGCCAGCAGCCAAGATGTCTTCGCGTCGCCGCATCAGCCCCAGCATTTT. Encoded protein: CASSQDVFASPHQPQHF.

This clone was recorded only once. The genes are TRBV7-9 and TRBJ2-1; 7 bases are shared with TRBD1. The CDR3 is 17 residues long. The germline V gene has CDR1 SEHNR and CDR2 FQNEAQ (reference sequence). With V trimmed by 5 bases and J by 2 bases, 12 bases remained unmatched. CDR3 bases: TGTGCCAGCAGCAACACAGGGGCGGGCAGAGCCTACAATGAGCAGTTCTTC. It codes for CASSNTGAGRAYNEQFF.

This chain links TRBV5-1 with TRBJ2-5, with D possibly matching TRBD1 (5 bases). Trimming took 4 bases from V and 4 from J, leaving 11 bases between them. The CDR3 extends over 13 amino acids. CDR1 SGHRS and CDR2 YFSETQ come from the germline V gene. For the CDR3, the DNA is TGCGCCAGCAGCCCTAGGGGTAGAGAGACCCAGTACTTC. Amino acids: CASSPRGRETQYF.

The chain joins TRBV7-9 to TRBJ2-5; TRBD1 matches 8 bases. After removal of 5 bases from V and 4 bases from J, the junction contained 12 bases not matched to a gene. Germline CDR1 reads SEHNR; CDR2 reads FQNEAQ (reference sequence). The CDR3 length is 16 residues. The CDR3 loop reads CASSPPDRVEGETQYF. The CDR3 nucleotides are TGTGCCAGCAGCCCGCCGGACAGGGTGGAGGGAGAGACCCAGTACTTC.

This clone showed up just a few times. This chain joins TRBV2 and TRBJ1-5; the D is unclear. CDR3 length equals 14 residues. Trimming cost V 5 bases and J 3 bases, with 11 bases left between them. CDR1 and CDR2 from the germline V gene are SNHLY and FYNNEI. CDR3 nucleotide sequence: TGTGCCAGCAGTCGTATAGTAACCAATCAGCCCCAGCATTTT. Its translation: CASSRIVTNQPQHF.

The gene calls are TRBV24-1 and TRBJ1-2; TRBD1 agrees at 8 bases. Trimming at V came to 7 bases and at J to 6 bases, leaving 6 bases not matched to a gene. There are 13 residues in the CDR3. From germline, CDR1 is KGHDR and CDR2 SFDVKD. The CDR3 sequence: CATRGQGANGYTF. The DNA for the CDR3 is TGTGCCACCAGAGGTCAGGGGGCGAATGGCTACACCTTC.

This clone is a singleton in its sample. The V gene is TRBV27, the J gene TRBJ1-2, with TRBD1 as a possible D gene (5 bases). Germline CDR1 reads MNHEY; CDR2 reads SMNVEV (reference sequence). V was trimmed by 6 bases and J by 0 bases, leaving 11 bases between them. This CDR3 is built from 14 residues. CDR3 nucleotides: TGTGCCAGCAGGTGGGGGGGAGCTAACTATGGCTACACCTTC. It specifies CASRWGGANYGYTF.

This rearrangement joins TRBV19 to TRBJ2-7; tentative D call: TRBD1 (6 bases). This CDR3 contains 13 residues. The V end was cut by 4 bases, the J end by 7 bases, with 14 bases between. Germline loops: CDR1 LNHDA, CDR2 SQIVND (reference sequence). The CDR3 region has the DNA TGTGCCAGTAGTAACTGGGACATGGGGGAGCAGTACTTC. Its protein product is CASSNWDMGEQYF.

This chain links TRBV15 with TRBJ2-3; weak D call: TRBD1 (5 bases). The CDR3 consists of 15 residues. Trimming stripped 1 base from V and 2 bases from J, with 10 bases between. Germline V lookup: CDR1 LNHNV, CDR2 YYDKDF (reference sequence). CDR3 nucleotides: TGTGCCACCAGCAGAGGACAGCTAAACACAGATACGCAGTATTTT. Encoded protein: CATSRGQLNTDTQYF.